These T cell receptor beta chains were read from a single sample in a study of blood T cells in healthy people across ages. TCRdb re-called the 5' RACE reads through MiXCR, storing one row per CDR3 protein. Counted here are 550,000 to 650,000 distinct CDR3 sequences, approximately 30% occurring once; the ten biggest clones make up more than 15%. The sequenced material came from blood. The receptors stem from a woman aged 80 or over in good health. Both conserved end residues are part of each CDR3. The D gene is left open where the match is weak. Rows give clone size only sometimes, using once, few, many, or a class for an expanded clone.

>TRBJ2-5|TRBV7-2|NA|TRBD2
TGTGCCAGCACCTCACGTCGGGGGGGCCGAGGAGAGACCCAGTACTTC
CASTSRRGGRGETQYF
>TRBJ1-5|TRBV18|many|NA
TGTGCCAGCTCACCGCGCGGGGCCTTAGGCAATCAGCCCCAGCATTTT
CASSPRGALGNQPQHF
>TRBJ2-2|TRBV5-1|few|TRBD2
TGCGCCAGCAGCTTGCGGCTAGCGGGGCCGAACACCGGGGAGCTGTTTTTT
CASSLRLAGPNTGELFF
>TRBJ1-2|TRBV11-2|many|TRBD1
TGTGCCAGCGGACAGGGGCATGGCTACACCTTC
CASGQGHGYTF
>TRBJ1-2|TRBV10-3|many|NA
TGTGCCATCAGTGACCAGGGCCCTAACTATGGCTACACCTTC
CAISDQGPNYGYTF
>TRBJ2-5|TRBV2|NA|NA
TGTGCCAGCAGTGATTCACTTTCGGGACGCGCCAATGAGCAGTACTTC
CASSDSLSGRANEQYF
>TRBJ1-1|TRBV5-6|NA|NA
TGTGCCAGCAGCCGGACCCTTGAAGCTTTCTTT
CASSRTLEAFF
>TRBJ1-2|TRBV3-1|NA|NA
TGTGCCAGCAGCCAGTGGGGGGGGTCCTATGGCTACACCTTC
CASSQWGGSYGYTF
>TRBJ2-1|TRBV20-1|NA|TRBD2
TGCAGTGCTAGAGACCCTAGCGGGGGTACCAATAAGCAGTTCTTC
CSARDPSGGTNKQFF
>TRBJ1-1|TRBV7-6|many|NA
TGTGCCAGCAGCTTAGCTCTGGGCACTGAAGCTTTCTTT
CASSLALGTEAFF
>TRBJ2-5|TRBV20-1|NA|NA
TGCAGTGCGAGCCCCGGTGGTGAGACCCAGTACTTC
CSASPGGETQYF
>TRBJ2-6|TRBV15|many|NA
TGTGCCACCAGCAGAGATTCCGGAGCTGGGGCCAACGTCCTGACTTTC
CATSRDSGAGANVLTF
>TRBJ1-2|TRBV7-3|many|TRBD1
TGTGCCAGCAGCCCCGGGACAGGTGGCTACACCTTC
CASSPGTGGYTF
>TRBJ2-3|TRBV12-3/TRBV12-4|NA|NA
TGTGCCAGCCGCGATGGGGTAGTGAGCACAGATGCGCAGTATTTT
CASRDGVVSTDAQYF
>TRBJ2-7|TRBV5-1|NA|TRBD1
TGCGCCAGCAGCGCCGGGACAGCTGCCTACGAGCAGTACTTC
CASSAGTAAYEQYF
>TRBJ2-7|TRBV30|many|NA
TGTGCCTGGATGGCAGGGGGGTCGTCCGAGCAGTACTTC
CAWMAGGSSEQYF
>TRBJ2-7|TRBV7-2|few|NA
TGTGCCAGCAGCTTAGTCGGAGTCCGCCACGAGCAGTACTTC
CASSLVGVRHEQYF
>TRBJ1-2|TRBV5-6|NA|TRBD1
TGTGCCAGCGGCGGACAGGGGGCATCCGGCTACACCTTC
CASGGQGASGYTF
>TRBJ2-1|TRBV11-3|NA|NA
TGTGCCAGCAACCCCTCGAGGCGCGGGGAGCAGTTCTTC
CASNPSRRGEQFF
>TRBJ1-1|TRBV20-1|many|NA
TGCAGTGCTAGCGGGGGCGGGGTGAGGACTGAAGCTTTCTTT
CSASGGGVRTEAFF
>TRBJ2-3|TRBV7-2|NA|NA
TGTGCCAGCAGCTTCGCGCAAGGAGATACGCAGTATTTT
CASSFAQGDTQYF
>TRBJ2-5|TRBV7-2|many|NA
TGTGCCAGCAGTCAGCCGACAGAAGAGACCCAGTACTTC
CASSQPTEETQYF
>TRBJ2-4|TRBV15|many|NA
TGTGCCACCAGCCCAGCCAAAAACATTCAGTACTTC
CATSPAKNIQYF
>TRBJ1-3|TRBV25-1|NA|NA
TGTGCCAGCAGTAAAGGGACGCTAGCTGCAAACACCATATATTTT
CASSKGTLAANTIYF
>TRBJ2-5|TRBV28|NA|TRBD1
TGTGCCAGCAGTTTAAGTCCTACAGGGGGCGCCTCGGAGACCCAGTACTTC
CASSLSPTGGASETQYF
>TRBJ2-4|TRBV28|NA|NA
TGTGCCAGCAGTTTAGACGCGGGACTCAAAAACATTCAGTACTTC
CASSLDAGLKNIQYF
>TRBJ1-5|TRBV20-1|NA|NA
TGCAGTGCTACAACCCCAGGGGCAGGGAGCAATCAGCCCCAGCATTTT
CSATTPGAGSNQPQHF
>TRBJ2-1|TRBV10-3|NA|TRBD1
TGTGCCATCAGTGAACGGGGACAGGGAGACAATGAGCAGTTCTTC
CAISERGQGDNEQFF
>TRBJ2-7|TRBV4-1|many|TRBD1
TGCGCCAGCAGCCTGTACGAAACGGGACAGGGGTACGAGCAGTACTTC
CASSLYETGQGYEQYF
>TRBJ2-4|TRBV7-6|NA|NA
TGTGCCAGCAGCCCCCTCCGACATTTCCCCCTAGCCAAAAACATTCAGTACTTC
CASSPLRHFPLAKNIQYF
>TRBJ2-5|TRBV9|NA|TRBD1
TGTGCCTGCAGCCCCGGCTGGGACAGGGTATGGGAGACCCAGTACTTC
CACSPGWDRVWETQYF
>TRBJ2-1|TRBV7-2|many|TRBD2
TGTGCCAGCAGCTTAGCTTTGGGACTAGCAACGAATGAGCAGTTCTTC
CASSLALGLATNEQFF
>TRBJ1-6|TRBV7-2|few|NA
TGTGCCAGCAGCTCGCCGGCCCGGCAGTTCTATAATTCACCCCTCCACTTT
CASSSPARQFYNSPLHF
>TRBJ2-1|TRBV13|NA|NA
TGTGCCAGCAGCGAGCGAGGGTGGCACGAGCAGTTCTTC
CASSERGWHEQFF
>TRBJ1-2|TRBV2|NA|NA
TGTGCCAGCAGACCTGGGACACGTGTACTATATGGCTACACCTTC
CASRPGTRVLYGYTF
>TRBJ1-2|TRBV29-1|once|NA
TGCAGCGTTGATTCGACAGGATCCAAGTATGGCTACAACTTC
CSVDSTGSKYGYNF
>TRBJ1-6|TRBV2|many|NA
TGTGCCAGCAGTACTCCGGTGTTGCGGAATTCACCCCTCCACTTT
CASSTPVLRNSPLHF
>TRBJ1-2|TRBV5-1|NA|TRBD1
TGCGCCAGCAGCATCGGGACAGCTACTAACTATGGCTACACCTTC
CASSIGTATNYGYTF
>TRBJ1-4|TRBV28|NA|NA
TGTGCCAGCAGGGGGACATTATCTAATGAAAAACTGTTTTTT
CASRGTLSNEKLFF
>TRBJ2-5|TRBV27|many|NA
TGTGCCAGCAGGTTCCAGGGGAAAATTGGCCAAGAGACCCAGTACTTC
CASRFQGKIGQETQYF
>TRBJ2-7|TRBV7-2|many|NA
TGTGCCAGCAGCTTAGCGCGGGCAGGGAACTACGAGCAGTACTTC
CASSLARAGNYEQYF
>TRBJ2-7|TRBV7-9|many|NA
TGTGCCAGCACCCCCTTGGCAGCCTCCTACGAGCAGTACTTC
CASTPLAASYEQYF
>TRBJ2-1|TRBV9|many|NA
TGTGCCAGCAGCGTAGAGGGGGACTCCTACAATGAGCAGTTCTTC
CASSVEGDSYNEQFF
>TRBJ2-5|TRBV6-2/TRBV6-3|many|TRBD1
TGTGCCAGCAGTTATACAGGACAGGGGTATCAAGAGACCCAGTACTTC
CASSYTGQGYQETQYF
>TRBJ1-2|TRBV20-1|NA|NA
TGCAGTGCTTCGGACAGTCTGGACGGCTACACCTTC
CSASDSLDGYTF
>TRBJ1-4|TRBV7-9|many|NA
TGTGCCAGCCAAGCTATGGCCTTGGCTAATGAAAAACTGTTTTTT
CASQAMALANEKLFF
>TRBJ2-3|TRBV11-1|NA|TRBD1
TGTGCCAGCAGCTTACAAAGGAGCGGGACAGGGGGCACCTCTAGCACAGATACGCAGTATTTT
CASSLQRSGTGGTSSTDTQYF
>TRBJ2-6|TRBV5-5|NA|NA
TGTGCCAGCAGCCCCTGGGAGGCCGGGCAGGCTGGGGCCAACGTCCTGACTTTC
CASSPWEAGQAGANVLTF
>TRBJ2-7|TRBV5-1|NA|TRBD1
TGCGCCAGCAGCCCGGGGACAGTGGAAGCCTACGAGCAGTACTTC
CASSPGTVEAYEQYF
>TRBJ2-3|TRBV12-3/TRBV12-4|many|NA
TGTGCCAGCAGTTTGCCGAGGGCAGATACGCAGTATTTT
CASSLPRADTQYF
>TRBJ1-6|TRBV4-2|NA|NA
TGTGCCAGCAGCCAACCCTCTAGGGGCCTTGGTTCACCCCTCCACTTT
CASSQPSRGLGSPLHF